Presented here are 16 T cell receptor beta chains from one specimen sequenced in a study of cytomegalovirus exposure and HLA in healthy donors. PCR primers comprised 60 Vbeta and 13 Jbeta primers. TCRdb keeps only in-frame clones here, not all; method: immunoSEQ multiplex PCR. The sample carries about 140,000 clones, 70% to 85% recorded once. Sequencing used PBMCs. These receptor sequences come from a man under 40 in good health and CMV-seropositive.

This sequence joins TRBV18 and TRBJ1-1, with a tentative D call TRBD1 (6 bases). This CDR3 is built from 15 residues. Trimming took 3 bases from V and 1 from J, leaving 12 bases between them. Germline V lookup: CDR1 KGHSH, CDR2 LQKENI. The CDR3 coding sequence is TGTGCCAGCTCACCTAGGGTACAGGGGAACACTGAAGCTTTCTTT. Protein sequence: CASSPRVQGNTEAFF.

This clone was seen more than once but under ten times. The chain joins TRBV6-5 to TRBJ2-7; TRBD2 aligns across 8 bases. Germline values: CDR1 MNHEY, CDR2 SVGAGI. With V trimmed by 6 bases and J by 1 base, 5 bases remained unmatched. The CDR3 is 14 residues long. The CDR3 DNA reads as TGTGCCAGCAGCCAGAGCGGGAGTTCCTACGAGCAGTACTTC. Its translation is CASSQSGSSYEQYF.

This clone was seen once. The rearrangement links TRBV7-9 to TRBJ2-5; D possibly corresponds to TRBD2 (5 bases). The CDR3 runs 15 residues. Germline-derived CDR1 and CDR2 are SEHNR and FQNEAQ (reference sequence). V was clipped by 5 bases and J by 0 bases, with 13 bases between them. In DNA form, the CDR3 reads TGTGCCAGCAGCCACGGGAACAGCGACCAAGAGACCCAGTACTTC. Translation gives CASSHGNSDQETQYF.

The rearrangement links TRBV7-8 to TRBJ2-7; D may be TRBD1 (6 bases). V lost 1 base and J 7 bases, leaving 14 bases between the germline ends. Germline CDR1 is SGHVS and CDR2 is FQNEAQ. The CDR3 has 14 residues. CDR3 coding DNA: TGTGCCAGCAGCTTAGGGACAGCCCCGGGGGAGCAGTACTTC. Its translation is CASSLGTAPGEQYF.

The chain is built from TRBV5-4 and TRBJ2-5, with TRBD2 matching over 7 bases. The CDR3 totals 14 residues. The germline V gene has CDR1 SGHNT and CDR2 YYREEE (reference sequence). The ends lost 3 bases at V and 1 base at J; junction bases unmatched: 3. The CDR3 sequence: CASSSGTTQETQYF. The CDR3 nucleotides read TGTGCCAGCAGCTCCGGGACTACCCAAGAGACCCAGTACTTC.

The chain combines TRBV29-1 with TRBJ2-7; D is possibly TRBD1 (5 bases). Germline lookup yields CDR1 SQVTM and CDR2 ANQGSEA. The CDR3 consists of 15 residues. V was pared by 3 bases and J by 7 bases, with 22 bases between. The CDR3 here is CSVEGFGAAGLEQYF. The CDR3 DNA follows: TGCAGCGTTGAGGGGTTTGGGGCGGCTGGGTTAGAGCAGTACTTC.

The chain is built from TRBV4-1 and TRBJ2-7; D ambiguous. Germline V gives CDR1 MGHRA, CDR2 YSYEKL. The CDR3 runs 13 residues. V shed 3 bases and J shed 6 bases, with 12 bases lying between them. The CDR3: CASSQHPLGEQYF. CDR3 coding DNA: TGCGCCAGCAGCCAGCACCCCCTAGGCGAGCAGTACTTC.

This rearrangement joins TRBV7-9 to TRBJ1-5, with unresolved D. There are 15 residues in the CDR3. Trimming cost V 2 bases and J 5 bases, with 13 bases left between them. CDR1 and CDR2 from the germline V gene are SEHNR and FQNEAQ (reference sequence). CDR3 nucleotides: TGTGCCAGCAGCTTACCCAGAGGTAATCATCAGCCCCAGCATTTT. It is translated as CASSLPRGNHQPQHF.

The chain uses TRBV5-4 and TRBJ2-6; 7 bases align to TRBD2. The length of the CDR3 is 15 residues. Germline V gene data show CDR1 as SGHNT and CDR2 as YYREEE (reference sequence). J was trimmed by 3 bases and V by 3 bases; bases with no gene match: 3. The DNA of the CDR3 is TGTGCCAGCAGCTCCGGGGGGAGTGGGGCCAACGTCCTGACTTTC. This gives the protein CASSSGGSGANVLTF. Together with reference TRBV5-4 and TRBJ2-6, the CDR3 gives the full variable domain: ETGVTQSPTHLIKTRGQQVTLRCSSQSGHNTVSWYQQALGQGPQFIFQYYREEENGRGNFPPRFSGLQFPNYSSELNVNALELDDSALYLCASSSGGSGANVLTFGAGSRLTVL.

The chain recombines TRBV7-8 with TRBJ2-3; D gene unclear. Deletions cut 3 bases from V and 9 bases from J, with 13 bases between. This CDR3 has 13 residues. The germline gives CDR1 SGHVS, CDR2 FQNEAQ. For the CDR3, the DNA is TGTGCCAGCAGCTTGGGTTCCAAGGAGACGCAGTATTTT. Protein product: CASSLGSKETQYF.

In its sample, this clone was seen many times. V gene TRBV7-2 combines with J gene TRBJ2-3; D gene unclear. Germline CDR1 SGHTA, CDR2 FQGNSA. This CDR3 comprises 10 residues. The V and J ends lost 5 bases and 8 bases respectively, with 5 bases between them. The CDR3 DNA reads TGTGCCAGCAGCACGAGTACGCAGTATTTT. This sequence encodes CASSTSTQYF.

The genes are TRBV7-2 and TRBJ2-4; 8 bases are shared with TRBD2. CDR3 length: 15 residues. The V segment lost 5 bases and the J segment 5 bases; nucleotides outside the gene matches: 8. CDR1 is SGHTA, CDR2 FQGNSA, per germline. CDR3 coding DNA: TGTGCCAGCAGCCGACGTGAGACTAGCGAAAACATTCAGTACTTC. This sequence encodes CASSRRETSENIQYF.

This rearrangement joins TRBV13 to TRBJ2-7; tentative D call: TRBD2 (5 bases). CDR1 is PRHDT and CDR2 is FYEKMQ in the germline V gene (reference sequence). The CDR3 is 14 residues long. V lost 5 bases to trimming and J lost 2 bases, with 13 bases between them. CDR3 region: CASSPSAGPYEQYF. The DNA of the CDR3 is TGTGCCAGCAGCCCCTCCGCGGGTCCCTACGAGCAGTACTTC. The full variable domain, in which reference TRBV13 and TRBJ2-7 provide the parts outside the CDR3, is AAGVIQSPRHLIKEKRETATLKCYPIPRHDTVYWYQQGPGQDPQFLISFYEKMQSDKGSIPDRFSAQQFSDYHSELNMSSLELGDSALYFCASSPSAGPYEQYFGPGTRLTVT.

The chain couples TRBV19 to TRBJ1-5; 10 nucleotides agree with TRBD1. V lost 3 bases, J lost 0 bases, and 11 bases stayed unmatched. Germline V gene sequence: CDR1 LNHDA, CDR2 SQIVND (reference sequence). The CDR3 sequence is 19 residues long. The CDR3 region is CASSIPRTGGLYSNQPQHF. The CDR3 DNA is TGTGCCAGTAGTATCCCCAGGACAGGGGGGCTTTATAGCAATCAGCCCCAGCATTTT. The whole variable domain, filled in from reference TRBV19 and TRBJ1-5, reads DGGITQSPKYLFRKEGQNVTLSCEQNLNHDAMYWYRQDPGQGLRLIYYSQIVNDFQKGDIAEGYSVSREKKESFPLTVTSAQKNPTAFYLCASSIPRTGGLYSNQPQHFGDGTRLSIL.

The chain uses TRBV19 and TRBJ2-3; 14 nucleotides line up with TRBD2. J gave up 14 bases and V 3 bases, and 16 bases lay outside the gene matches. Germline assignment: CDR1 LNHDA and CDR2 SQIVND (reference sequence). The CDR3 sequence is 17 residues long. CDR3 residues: CASSMTGTSGGLSLWYF. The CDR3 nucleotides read TGTGCCAGTAGTATGACCGGGACTAGCGGGGGACTGAGTTTGTGGTATTTT.

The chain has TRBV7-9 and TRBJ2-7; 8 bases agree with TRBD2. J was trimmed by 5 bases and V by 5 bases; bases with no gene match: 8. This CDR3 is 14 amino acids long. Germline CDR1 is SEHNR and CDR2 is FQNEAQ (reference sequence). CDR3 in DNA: TGTGCCAGCAGCCTAAGCGGGAGCGCCGACGAGCAGTACTTC. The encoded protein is CASSLSGSADEQYF.